Sequencing of this T cell receptor (beta chain) was carried out in a study of post-analysis software for immune sequencing data (dated by TCRdb to the mid-2010s). About the investigation overall: Relapsing-remitting, secondary progressive and progressive-relapsing multiple sclerosis were recorded as disease courses, and subtype annotation was lacking for some patients. Patient repertoires were compared against roughly 11 previously published healthy control repertoires from donors aged about 6 to 27 years. A subset of samples was prepared in parallel using single-end sample barcoding, then pooled and co-amplified after Illumina adapter ligation. General study outcomes and caveats: The control group was slightly older than the multiple sclerosis patient group. Significantly lower normalized Chao1 diversity was found in multiple sclerosis patients than in controls, suggesting substantial peripheral T-cell clonal expansion. Significantly higher frequencies in patients than in controls were found for a few TRBV segments, including TRBV5-6, TRBV5-1 and TRBV20-1. Strong co-clustering of samples prepared in the same batch was shown by direct clustering with F measure, prompting a batch-effect correction.

CDR3 length: 15 amino acids, cysteine to phenylalanine. The read is trimmed to its CDR3 DNA, 45 bases read in frame from base 1. The germline V gene (reference sequence) sets CDR1 to SEHNR and CDR2 to FQNEAQ. To demonstrate the VDJtools post-analysis software, the study profiled TCR beta repertoires from the peripheral blood of about 13 young patients with multiple sclerosis. The patients with multiple sclerosis were children and adolescents between about 6 and 15 years of age. This clonotype appeared a few times. Its antigen is unknown. Base qualities are not provided; no much larger clone lies one nucleotide away. Preparation of the library involved PCR. Data came from an Illumina HiSeq 2500. Unique molecular identifiers were incorporated into TCR beta cDNA libraries to reduce PCR and sequencing biases. Roughly 500,000 cDNA molecules were obtained for every 1 to 10 million input T cells, so each molecule roughly corresponded to one T cell. The same protocol used for the earlier healthy control dataset was applied to prepare and sequence the patient libraries. Within a given batch, samples were prepared together, multiplexed and sequenced on the same HiSeq lane. Per the source publication's procedure: MIGEC was used to process the raw barcoded reads, and molecular identifier groups with only a single read were discarded before consensus assembly and CDR3 extraction. Clonotype tables were post-analysed with VDJtools, and diversity was normalized by down-sampling all datasets to the smallest sample size. To correct batch-related cross-sample contamination, repertoire overlap clustering matched CDR3 amino acid sequences but not nucleotide sequences. The raw public reads went through TCRdb reprocessing: fastp at Q25, MiXCR clone calling, in-frame beta chains kept. One record per CDR3 amino acid sequence lists the most common genes and DNA. TCRdb, not the original authors, processed these V and J calls. Across this sample there are 750,000 to 900,000 distinct CDR3 sequences, with just over 45% seen only once. In total, the top ten clones hold 4.9% of the sample.

Input material: blood. The chain is assembled from TRBV7-9 and TRBJ2-7; a weak D assignment points to TRBD2 (6 bases agree). The last part of the DNA fits TRBJ2-5 better; the J call may be wrong. This sequence was found in a girl between 10 and 17 years old with multiple sclerosis. The DNA sequence is given as TGTGCCAGCAGCACACGCTGGAGGGAGCAAGAGACCCAGTACTTC. The translation is CASSTRWREQETQYF.